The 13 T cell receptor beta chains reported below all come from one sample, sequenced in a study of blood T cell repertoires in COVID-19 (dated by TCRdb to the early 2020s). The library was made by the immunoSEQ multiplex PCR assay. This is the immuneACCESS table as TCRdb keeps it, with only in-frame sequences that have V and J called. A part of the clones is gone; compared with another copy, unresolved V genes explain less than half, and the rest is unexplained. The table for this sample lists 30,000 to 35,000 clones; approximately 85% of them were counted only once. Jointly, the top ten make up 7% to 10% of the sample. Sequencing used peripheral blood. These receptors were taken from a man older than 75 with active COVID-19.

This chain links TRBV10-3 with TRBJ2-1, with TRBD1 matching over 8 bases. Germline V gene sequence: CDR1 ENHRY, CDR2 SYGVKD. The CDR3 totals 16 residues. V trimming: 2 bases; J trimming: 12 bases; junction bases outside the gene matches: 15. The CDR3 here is CAISEGGTGPRVGQFF. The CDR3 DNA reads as TGTGCCATCAGTGAGGGAGGGACAGGTCCTAGGGTGGGGCAGTTCTTC.

CDR3 nucleotide sequence: TGTGCCAGCAGGACTCCGCGGGGGGCCAATAACAATGAGCAGTTCTTC. It codes for CASRTPRGANNNEQFF. This rearrangement joins TRBV6-6 to TRBJ2-1, with 8 bases that match TRBD2. The CDR3 is 16 residues long. Per germline, CDR1 MNHNY and CDR2 SVGAGI (reference sequence). The trim removed 6 bases at V and 5 bases at J, leaving 12 bases unmatched.

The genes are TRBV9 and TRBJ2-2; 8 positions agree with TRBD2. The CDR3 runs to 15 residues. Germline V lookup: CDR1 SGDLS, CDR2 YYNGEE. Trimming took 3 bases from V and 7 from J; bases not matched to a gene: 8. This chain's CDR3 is CASSAGGARIGELFF. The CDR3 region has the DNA TGTGCCAGCAGCGCCGGGGGGGCCCGGATCGGGGAGCTGTTTTTT.

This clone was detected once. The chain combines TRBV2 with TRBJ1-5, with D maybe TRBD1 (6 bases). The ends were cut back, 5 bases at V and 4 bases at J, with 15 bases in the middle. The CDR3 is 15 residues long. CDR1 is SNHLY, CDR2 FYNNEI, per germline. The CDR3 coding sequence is TGTGCCAGCAGTCTATTAGACAGGCGAAATCAGCCCCAGCATTTT. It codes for CASSLLDRRNQPQHF.

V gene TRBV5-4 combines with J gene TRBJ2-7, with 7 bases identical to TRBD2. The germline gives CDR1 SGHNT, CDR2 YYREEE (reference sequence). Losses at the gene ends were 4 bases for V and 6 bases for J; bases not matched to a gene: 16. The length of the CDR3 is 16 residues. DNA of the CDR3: TGTGCCAGCAGCCACGCGGGAGCGGGGAGTGGGGGCGAGCAGTACTTC. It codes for CASSHAGAGSGGEQYF.

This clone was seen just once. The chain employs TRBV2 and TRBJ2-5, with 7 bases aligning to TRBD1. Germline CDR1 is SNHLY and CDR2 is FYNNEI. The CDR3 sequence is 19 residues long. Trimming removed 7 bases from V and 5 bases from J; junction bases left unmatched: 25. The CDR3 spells CASTCGANRDRTIRETQYF. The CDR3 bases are TGTGCCAGCACCTGCGGAGCTAACAGGGACAGAACCATTCGGGAGACCCAGTACTTC.

CDR3 nucleotide sequence: TGTGCCAGCGCATCGGCAGGGAGGACCGGGGAGCTGTTTTTT. Its protein product is CASASAGRTGELFF. This chain links TRBV6-5 with TRBJ2-2; possibly TRBD2 for D (6 bases). Germline V gene lookup returns CDR1 MNHEY and CDR2 SVGAGI. This CDR3 has 14 residues. V was cut by 8 bases and J by 5 bases, with 15 bases left in between.

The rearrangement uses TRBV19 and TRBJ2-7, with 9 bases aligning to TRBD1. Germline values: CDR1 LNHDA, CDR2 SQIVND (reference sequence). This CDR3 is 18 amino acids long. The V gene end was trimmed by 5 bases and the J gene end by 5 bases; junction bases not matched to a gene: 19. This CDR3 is CASSLWGQGREPLDEQYF. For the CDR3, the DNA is TGTGCCAGTAGTTTGTGGGGACAGGGTAGAGAACCATTGGACGAGCAGTACTTC.

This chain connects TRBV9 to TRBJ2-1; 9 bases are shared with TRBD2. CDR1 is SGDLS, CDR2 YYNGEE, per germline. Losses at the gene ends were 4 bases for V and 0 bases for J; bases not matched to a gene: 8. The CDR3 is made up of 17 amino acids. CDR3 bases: TGTGCCAGCAGCTCCCAGCCGACTAGCGGCTCCTACAATGAGCAGTTCTTC. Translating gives CASSSQPTSGSYNEQFF.

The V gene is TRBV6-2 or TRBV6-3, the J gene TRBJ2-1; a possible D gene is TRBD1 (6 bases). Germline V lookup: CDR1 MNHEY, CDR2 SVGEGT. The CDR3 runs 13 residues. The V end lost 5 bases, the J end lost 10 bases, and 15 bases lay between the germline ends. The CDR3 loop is CASSVDRSLEQFF. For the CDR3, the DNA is TGTGCCAGCAGTGTCGACAGGAGCCTCGAGCAGTTCTTC.

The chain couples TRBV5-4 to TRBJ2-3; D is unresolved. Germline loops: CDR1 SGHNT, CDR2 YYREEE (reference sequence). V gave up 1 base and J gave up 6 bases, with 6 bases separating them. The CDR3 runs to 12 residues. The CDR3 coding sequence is TGTGCCAGCAGCTTGCCTGCGGATACGCAGTATTTT. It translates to CASSLPADTQYF.

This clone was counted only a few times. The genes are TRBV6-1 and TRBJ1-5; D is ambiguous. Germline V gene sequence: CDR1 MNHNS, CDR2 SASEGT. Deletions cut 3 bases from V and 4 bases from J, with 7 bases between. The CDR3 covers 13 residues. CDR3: CASSDSPNQPQHF. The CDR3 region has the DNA TGTGCCAGCAGTGATTCTCCGAATCAGCCCCAGCATTTT.

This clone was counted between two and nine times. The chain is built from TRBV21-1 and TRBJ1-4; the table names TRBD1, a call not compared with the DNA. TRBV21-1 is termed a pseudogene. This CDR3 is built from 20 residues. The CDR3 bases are TGTGCCAGCACCCCTACCGACCACGATTGGGACAGGGGGCGGCCTGAAAAACTGTTTTTT. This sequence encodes CASTPTDHDWDRGRPEKLFF.